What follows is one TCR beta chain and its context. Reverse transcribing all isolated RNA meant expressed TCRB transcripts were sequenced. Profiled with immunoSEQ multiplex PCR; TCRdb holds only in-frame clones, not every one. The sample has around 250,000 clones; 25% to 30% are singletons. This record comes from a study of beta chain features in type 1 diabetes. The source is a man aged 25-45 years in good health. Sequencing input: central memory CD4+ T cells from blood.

DNA for the CDR3: TGTGCCACCAGCCGAAGCAGGGTAATGGGAGGGGAGACCCAGTACTTC. It specifies CATSRSRVMGGETQYF. The J gene is TRBJ2-5, the V gene TRBV15; TRBD2 agrees at 7 bases. Germline V gene data show CDR1 as LNHNV and CDR2 as YYDKDF (reference sequence). The V and J ends lost 5 bases and 5 bases, in that order; junction bases with no gene match: 14. This CDR3 has 16 residues.